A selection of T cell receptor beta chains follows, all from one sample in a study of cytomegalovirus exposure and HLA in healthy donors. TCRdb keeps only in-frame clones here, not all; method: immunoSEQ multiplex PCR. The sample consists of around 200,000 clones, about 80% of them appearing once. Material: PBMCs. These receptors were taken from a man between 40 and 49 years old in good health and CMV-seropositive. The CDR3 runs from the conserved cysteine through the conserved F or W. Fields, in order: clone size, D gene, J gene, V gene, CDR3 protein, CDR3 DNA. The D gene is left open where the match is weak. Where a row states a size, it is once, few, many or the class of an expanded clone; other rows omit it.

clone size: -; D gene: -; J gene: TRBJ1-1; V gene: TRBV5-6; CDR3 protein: CASSLTGLNTEAFF; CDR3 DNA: TGTGCCAGCAGCTTGACAGGTCTGAACACTGAAGCTTTCTTT
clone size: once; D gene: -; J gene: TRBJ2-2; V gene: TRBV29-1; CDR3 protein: CSVVARVGELFF; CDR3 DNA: TGCAGCGTTGTAGCGCGTGTCGGGGAGCTGTTTTTT
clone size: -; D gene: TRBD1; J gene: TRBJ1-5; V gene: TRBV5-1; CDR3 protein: CASSLGGGQPQHF; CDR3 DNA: TGCGCCAGCAGCTTAGGGGGCGGTCAGCCCCAGCATTTT
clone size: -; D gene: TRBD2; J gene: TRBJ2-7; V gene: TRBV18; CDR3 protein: CASSYSGNTYEQYF; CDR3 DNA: TGTGCCAGCTCATATAGCGGGAACACCTACGAGCAGTACTTC
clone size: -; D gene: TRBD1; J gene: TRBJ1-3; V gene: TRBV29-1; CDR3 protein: CSVVSQGAKGNTIYF; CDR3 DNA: TGCAGCGTTGTGAGTCAGGGGGCTAAAGGAAACACCATATATTTT
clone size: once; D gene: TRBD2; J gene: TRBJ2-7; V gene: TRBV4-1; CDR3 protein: CASSFGRGEYEQYF; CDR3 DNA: TGCGCCAGCAGCTTCGGGAGGGGCGAGTACGAGCAGTACTTC
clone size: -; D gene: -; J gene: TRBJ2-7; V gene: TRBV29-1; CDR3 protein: CSVENPDRAYEQYF; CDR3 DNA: TGCAGCGTTGAAAACCCGGACAGAGCCTACGAGCAGTACTTC
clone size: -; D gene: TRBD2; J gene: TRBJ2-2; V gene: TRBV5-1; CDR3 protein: CASGRAITSGTGELFF; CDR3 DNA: TGCGCCAGCGGGAGAGCTATTACTAGCGGCACCGGGGAGCTGTTTTTT
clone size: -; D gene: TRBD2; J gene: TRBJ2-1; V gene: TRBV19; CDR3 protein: CASSIRTAGINNEQFF; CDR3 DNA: TGTGCCAGTAGTATCCGAACAGCGGGAATAAACAATGAGCAGTTCTTC
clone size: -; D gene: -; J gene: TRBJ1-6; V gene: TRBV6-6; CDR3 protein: CASSYGKQAHSPLHF; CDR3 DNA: TGTGCCAGCAGTTACGGGAAACAGGCCCATTCACCCCTCCACTTT
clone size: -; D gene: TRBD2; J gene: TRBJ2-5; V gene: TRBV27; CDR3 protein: CASRRLAGGETQYF; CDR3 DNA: TGTGCCAGCCGCAGACTAGCGGGAGGGGAGACCCAGTACTTC
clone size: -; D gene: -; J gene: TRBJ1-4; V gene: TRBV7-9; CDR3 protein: CASSLANWASTNEKLFF; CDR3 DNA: TGTGCCAGCAGCTTAGCCAACTGGGCCTCAACTAATGAAAAACTGTTTTTT
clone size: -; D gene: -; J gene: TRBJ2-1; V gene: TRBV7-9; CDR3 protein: CASSRGGTYNEQFF; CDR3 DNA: TGTGCCAGCAGCCGTGGGGGCACCTACAATGAGCAGTTCTTC
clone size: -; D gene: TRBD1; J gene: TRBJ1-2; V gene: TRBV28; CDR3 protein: CASSTAGTVNYGYTF; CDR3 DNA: TGTGCCAGCAGTACGGCCGGGACAGTTAACTATGGCTACACCTTC
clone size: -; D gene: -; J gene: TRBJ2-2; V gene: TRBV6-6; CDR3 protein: CASSYSVIGGTGELFF; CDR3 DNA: TGTGCCAGCAGTTACTCCGTGATCGGGGGTACCGGGGAGCTGTTTTTT
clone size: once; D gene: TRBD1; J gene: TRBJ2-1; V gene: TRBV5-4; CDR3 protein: CASSSGQNYNEQFF; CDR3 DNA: TGTGCCAGCAGCTCGGGACAGAATTACAATGAGCAGTTCTTC
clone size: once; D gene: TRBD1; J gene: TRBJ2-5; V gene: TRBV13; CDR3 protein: CASSLRQGAETQYF; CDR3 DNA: TGTGCCAGCAGCTTAAGACAGGGGGCTGAGACCCAGTACTTC
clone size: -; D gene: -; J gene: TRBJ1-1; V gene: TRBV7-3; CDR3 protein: CASSLTPTDGLNEAFF; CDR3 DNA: TGTGCCAGCAGCTTAACCCCCACGGACGGACTGAATGAAGCTTTCTTT
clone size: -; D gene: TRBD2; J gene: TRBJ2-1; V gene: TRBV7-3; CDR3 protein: CASSSYPGTSGYNEQFF; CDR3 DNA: TGTGCCAGCAGCTCTTATCCCGGGACTAGCGGCTACAATGAGCAGTTCTTC
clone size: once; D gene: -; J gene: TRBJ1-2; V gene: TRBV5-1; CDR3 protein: CASSLDRVWNYGYTF; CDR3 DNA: TGCGCCAGCAGCTTGGACAGAGTGTGGAACTATGGCTACACCTTC
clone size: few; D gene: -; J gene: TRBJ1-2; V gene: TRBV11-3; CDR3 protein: CASSPSGPRTNGYTF; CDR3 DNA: TGTGCCAGCAGCCCCTCCGGGCCCCGGACTAATGGCTACACCTTC
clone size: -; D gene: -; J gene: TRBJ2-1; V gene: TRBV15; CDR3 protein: CATSRDSPTHEQFF; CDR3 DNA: TGTGCCACCAGCAGAGATTCCCCGACACATGAGCAGTTCTTC
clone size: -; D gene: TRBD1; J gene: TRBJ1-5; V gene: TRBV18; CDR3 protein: CASSPSGQGANQPQHF; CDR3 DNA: TGTGCCAGCTCACCATCGGGACAGGGGGCCAATCAGCCCCAGCATTTT
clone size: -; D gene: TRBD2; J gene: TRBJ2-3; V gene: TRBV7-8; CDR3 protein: CASSLESGLAGRTDTQYF; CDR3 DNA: TGTGCCAGCAGCTTAGAGTCGGGCCTAGCGGGGCGCACAGATACGCAGTATTTT
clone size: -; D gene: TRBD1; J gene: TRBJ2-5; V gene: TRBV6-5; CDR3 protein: CASSYSTGQGMETQYF; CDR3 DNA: TGTGCCAGCAGTTACTCGACCGGACAGGGAATGGAGACCCAGTACTTC
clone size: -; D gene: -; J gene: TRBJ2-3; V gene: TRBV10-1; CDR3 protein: CASSESISTDTQYF; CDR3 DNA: TGCGCCAGCAGTGAGTCAATATCGACAGATACGCAGTATTTT
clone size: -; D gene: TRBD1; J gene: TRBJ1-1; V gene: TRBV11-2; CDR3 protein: CASSSGQRTEAFF; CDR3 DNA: TGTGCCAGCAGCTCGGGACAGCGCACTGAAGCTTTCTTT
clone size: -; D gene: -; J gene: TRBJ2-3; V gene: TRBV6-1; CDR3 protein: CASSTQVSNGDTQYF; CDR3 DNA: TGTGCCAGCAGTACCCAGGTGTCAAATGGCGATACGCAGTATTTT
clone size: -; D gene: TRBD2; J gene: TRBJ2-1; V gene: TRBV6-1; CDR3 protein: CASRVGGKGNEQFF; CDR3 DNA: TGTGCCAGCCGCGTCGGGGGGAAGGGCAATGAGCAGTTCTTC
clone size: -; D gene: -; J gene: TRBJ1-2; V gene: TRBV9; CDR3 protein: CASSDPGRDKGGYTF; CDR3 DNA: TGTGCCAGCAGCGACCCGGGGAGGGATAAGGGTGGCTACACCTTC
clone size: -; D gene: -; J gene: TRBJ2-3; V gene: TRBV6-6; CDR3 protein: CASKAVIGTDTQYF; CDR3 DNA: TGTGCCAGCAAGGCGGTTATCGGCACAGATACGCAGTATTTT
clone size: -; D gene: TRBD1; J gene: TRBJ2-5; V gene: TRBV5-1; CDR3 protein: CASSSGQGVEETQYF; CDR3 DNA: TGCGCCAGCAGCTCGGGACAGGGGGTAGAAGAGACCCAGTACTTC
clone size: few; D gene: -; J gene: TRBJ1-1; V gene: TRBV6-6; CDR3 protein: CASSRTDMNTEAFF; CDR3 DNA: TGTGCCAGCAGCCGGACAGACATGAACACTGAAGCTTTCTTT
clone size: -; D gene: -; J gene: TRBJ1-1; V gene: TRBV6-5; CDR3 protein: CASRDGGEPEAFF; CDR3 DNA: TGTGCCAGCAGAGATGGGGGGGAGCCTGAAGCTTTCTTT
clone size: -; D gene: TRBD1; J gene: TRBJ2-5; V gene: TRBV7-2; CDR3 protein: CASSPTGGTGETQYF; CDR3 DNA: TGTGCCAGCAGCCCCACGGGCGGGACAGGAGAGACCCAGTACTTC
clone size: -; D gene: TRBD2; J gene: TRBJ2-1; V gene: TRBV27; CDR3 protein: CASSFLAGGSYNEQFF; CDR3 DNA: TGTGCCAGCAGTTTCCTAGCGGGAGGATCCTACAATGAGCAGTTCTTC
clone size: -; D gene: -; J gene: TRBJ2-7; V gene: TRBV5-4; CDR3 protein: CASSLAWGSDYEQYF; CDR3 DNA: TGTGCCAGCAGCTTGGCCTGGGGCAGTGACTACGAGCAGTACTTC
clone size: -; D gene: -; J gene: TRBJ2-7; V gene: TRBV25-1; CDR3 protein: CASSGPGYSEQYF; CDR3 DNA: TGTGCCAGCAGCGGCCCGGGGTATAGCGAGCAGTACTTC
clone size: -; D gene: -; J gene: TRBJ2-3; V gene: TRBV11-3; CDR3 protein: CASSLGLSSTDTQYF; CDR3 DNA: TGTGCCAGCAGCTTAGGATTAAGCAGCACAGATACGCAGTATTTT
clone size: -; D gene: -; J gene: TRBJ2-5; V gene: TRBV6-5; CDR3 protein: CASSTGSTSSETQYF; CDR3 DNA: TGTGCCAGCAGCACAGGAAGCACCTCTTCAGAGACCCAGTACTTC
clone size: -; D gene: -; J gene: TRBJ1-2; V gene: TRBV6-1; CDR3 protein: CASSEVQSGYTF; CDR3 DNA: TGTGCCAGCAGTGAAGTTCAATCCGGCTACACCTTC